The 27 T cell receptor beta chains presented below share a single source sample, sequenced in a study of cytomegalovirus exposure and HLA in healthy donors (dated by TCRdb to about 2017). Libraries were constructed by the immunoSEQ multiplex PCR assay. A mixture of 60 forward primers for TCR Vbeta segments and 13 reverse primers for TCR Jbeta segments was used in the multiplex PCR. As stored in TCRdb, this immuneACCESS dataset retains in-frame rearrangements with V and J assigned. A fraction of the clones does not appear; measured against another copy, unresolved V genes explain less than half of the discrepancy, and the remainder lacks a known reason. The sample has 210,000 or so clones on record, about 80% of them singletons. The top ten clones comprise 0.58% of the sample. The sample consisted of PBMCs. Receptors were obtained from a woman between 35 and 50 years old in good health and CMV-seronegative.

The gene calls are TRBV6-5 and TRBJ2-1; TRBD2 aligns across 11 bases. Germline values: CDR1 MNHEY, CDR2 SVGAGI. The CDR3 consists of 15 residues. Trimming removed 7 bases from V and 3 bases from J; junction bases left unmatched: 5. CDR3 in amino acids: CASTLAGGLYNEQFF. In DNA, the CDR3 is TGTGCCAGCACTCTAGCGGGGGGCCTCTACAATGAGCAGTTCTTC.

J is TRBJ2-7 and V is TRBV14; TRBD2 might be the D (5 bases). From germline, CDR1 is SGHDN and CDR2 FVKESK. Trimming removed 3 bases from V and 6 bases from J, with 21 bases in between. This CDR3 is 16 amino acids long. CDR3 amino acids: CASSQWGVVPRAEQYF. CDR3 bases: TGTGCCAGCAGCCAGTGGGGAGTGGTACCCCGAGCCGAGCAGTACTTC.

The genes are TRBV7-9 and TRBJ2-5; D might be TRBD2 (5 bases). V lost 5 bases to trimming and J lost 6 bases, with 10 bases between them. The CDR3 has 12 residues. In germline, CDR1 is SEHNR, CDR2 FQNEAQ (reference sequence). The DNA of the CDR3 is TGTGCCAGCAGCCCCGGCGGGCAGACCCAGTACTTC. Amino acids: CASSPGGQTQYF. The full variable domain, in which reference TRBV7-9 and TRBJ2-5 provide the parts outside the CDR3, is DTGVSQNPRHKITKRGQNVTFRCDPISEHNRLYWYRQTLGQGPEFLTYFQNEAQLEKSRLLSDRFSAERPKGSFSTLEIQRTEQGDSAMYLCASSPGGQTQYFGPGTRLLVL.

The genes are TRBV5-4 and TRBJ2-3; possibly TRBD2 for D (6 bases). The CDR3 extends over 16 amino acids. The germline V and J ends were trimmed by 0 bases and 1 base, with 12 bases remaining between them. Germline values: CDR1 SGHNT, CDR2 YYREEE (reference sequence). The CDR3 reads CASSLETSLGTDTQYF. The CDR3 DNA is TGTGCCAGCAGCTTGGAGACTAGTCTCGGCACAGATACGCAGTATTTT.

V is TRBV6-1 and J is TRBJ2-3, with 7 bases lining up with TRBD1. The ends lost 4 bases at V and 2 bases at J; junction bases unmatched: 15. From germline, CDR1 is MNHNS and CDR2 SASEGT. The CDR3 consists of 18 residues. Here the CDR3 reads CASSARPDRALITDTQYF. Here the CDR3 DNA reads TGTGCCAGCAGTGCCCGTCCCGACAGGGCCCTTATCACAGATACGCAGTATTTT.

The chain uses TRBV29-1 and TRBJ2-5; 11 bases are a match to TRBD2. Trimming took 7 bases from V and 4 from J; bases not matched to a gene: 8. This CDR3 spans 14 amino acids. The germline V gene encodes CDR1 SQVTM and CDR2 ANQGSEA. DNA for the CDR3: TGCAGCGCCGCCCTAGCGGGGGGCCCAGAGACCCAGTACTTC. Translation: CSAALAGGPETQYF.

This clone was counted once. The chain employs TRBV5-1 and TRBJ2-4, with 8 bases that match TRBD1. Per the germline V gene, CDR1 is SGHRS and CDR2 is YFSETQ. The CDR3 is 16 amino acids. The J segment lost 0 bases and the V segment lost 8 bases, leaving 10 bases of the junction unmatched. In nucleotides, the CDR3 is TGCGCCAGACCCCACAGGGGGAGCCGAGCCAAAAACATTCAGTACTTC. This gives the protein CARPHRGSRAKNIQYF.

This sequence joins TRBV6-5 and TRBJ2-1, with 8 positions matching TRBD2. The CDR3 runs 14 residues. Germline lookup yields CDR1 MNHEY and CDR2 SVGAGI. V was clipped by 3 bases and J by 3 bases; unmatched bases: 1. The DNA for the CDR3 is TGTGCCAGCAGTTATCGGGGGGGCTACAATGAGCAGTTCTTC. The encoded protein is CASSYRGGYNEQFF.

V is TRBV7-6 and J is TRBJ2-7, with unresolved D. The CDR3 runs 13 residues. Germline CDR1 and CDR2: SGHVS and FNYEAQ. Between the trimmed V and J ends, which lost 5 bases and 3 bases, there was a span of 11 bases. The CDR3 bases are TGTGCCAGCAGCGCCAGCGATAACTACGAGCAGTACTTC. This gives the protein CASSASDNYEQYF.

V and J are TRBV29-1 and TRBJ2-1, with 11 bases aligning to TRBD2. Germline lookup yields CDR1 SQVTM and CDR2 ANQGSEA. CDR3 length equals 14 residues. Trimming removed 3 bases from V and 7 bases from J; junction bases left unmatched: 5. CDR3 bases: TGCAGCGTTGATTCTAGCGGGGGGAATAATGAGCAGTTCTTC. Its translation is CSVDSSGGNNEQFF.

This clone was counted once. The chain couples TRBV6-1 to TRBJ1-2; TRBD1 matches 8 bases. The CDR3 totals 14 residues. V dropped 6 bases and J dropped 4; count of bases not matched to a gene: 7. Germline assignment: CDR1 MNHNS and CDR2 SASEGT. CDR3: CASSATGGAYGYTF. The CDR3 nucleotides are TGTGCCAGCAGCGCCACAGGGGGTGCCTATGGCTACACCTTC.

The CDR3 sequence is CASSSSGPGNQPQHF. DNA of the CDR3: TGTGCCAGTAGTAGTTCAGGCCCGGGGAATCAGCCCCAGCATTTT. This rearrangement joins TRBV19 to TRBJ1-5, with D unresolved. This CDR3 spans 15 amino acids. V gave up 4 bases and J gave up 4 bases, with 14 bases separating them. Germline lookup yields CDR1 LNHDA and CDR2 SQIVND (reference sequence). Looking up the rest from reference TRBV19 and TRBJ1-5 gives the full variable domain: DGGITQSPKYLFRKEGQNVTLSCEQNLNHDAMYWYRQDPGQGLRLIYYSQIVNDFQKGDIAEGYSVSREKKESFPLTVTSAQKNPTAFYLCASSSSGPGNQPQHFGDGTRLSIL.

The chain carries TRBV6-1 and TRBJ1-3; D not certain. CDR3 size: 13 residues. Germline V gives CDR1 MNHNS, CDR2 SASEGT. The V end was cut by 6 bases, the J end by 0 bases, with 6 bases between. CDR3 coding DNA: TGTGCCAGCAGCTTTGTCTCTGGAAACACCATATATTTT. Translating it yields CASSFVSGNTIYF.

In its sample, this clone was seen many times. V is TRBV2 and J is TRBJ2-7, with 11 bases matching TRBD1. Germline CDR1 SNHLY, CDR2 FYNNEI. The CDR3 contains 13 residues. V lost 7 bases to trimming and J lost 5 bases; unmatched junction nucleotides: 4. CDR3 DNA sequence: TGTGCCAGCACCCCGGACAGGGGGCACGAGCAGTACTTC. Its translation is CASTPDRGHEQYF.

The rearrangement uses TRBV5-6 and TRBJ2-5; a weak D match, TRBD1 (5 bases). TRBJ2-7 explains the end of the DNA better; the J call may be wrong. The CDR3 covers 15 residues. Germline CDR1 SGHDT, CDR2 YYEEEE. DNA of the CDR3: TGTGCCAGCAGCGATCCCAGGGTAGGGCAATACGAGCAGTACTTC. Its protein product is CASSDPRVGQYEQYF.

This clone has only one observation. V gene TRBV30 combines with J gene TRBJ1-5; 7 nucleotides match TRBD1. The CDR3 is 13 residues long. CDR1 GTSNPN and CDR2 SVGIG come from the germline V gene (reference sequence). V shed 4 bases, J shed 4 bases, and the junction held 4 bases outside the gene matches. CDR3 nucleotide sequence: TGTGCCTGGAAGGGGACAGCTAATCAGCCCCAGCATTTT. As protein: CAWKGTANQPQHF. The full variable domain, in which reference TRBV30 and TRBJ1-5 provide the parts outside the CDR3, is SQTIHQWPATLVQPVGSPLSLECTVEGTSNPNLYWYRQAAGRGLQLLFYSVGIGQISSEVPQNLSASRPQDRQFILSSKKLLLSDSGFYLCAWKGTANQPQHFGDGTRLSIL.

This chain joins TRBV28 and TRBJ1-1, with D possibly TRBD1 on 5 matching bases. V shed 10 bases and J shed 1 base, with 19 bases lying between them. There are 15 residues in the CDR3. CDR1 and CDR2 (germline): MDHEN, SYDVKM. The CDR3 coding sequence is TGTGCCACAATCATAAAGGGGAGGAGGAACACTGAAGCTTTCTTT. Translating it yields CATIIKGRRNTEAFF.

The chain uses TRBV7-2 and TRBJ1-2; 7 bases align to TRBD1. Germline CDR1 is SGHTA and CDR2 is FQGNSA. With 5 bases clipped from V and 4 bases from J, the junction kept 7 bases outside the gene matches. The CDR3 extends over 14 amino acids. The CDR3 spells CASSATGEVYGYTF. As DNA, the CDR3 is TGTGCCAGCAGCGCAACAGGGGAGGTCTATGGCTACACCTTC.

The chain carries TRBV2 and TRBJ2-5, with 9 bases lining up with TRBD1. J lost 5 bases, V lost 8 bases, and 3 bases had no gene match. This CDR3 has 12 residues. Looked up from germline, CDR1 is SNHLY and CDR2 is FYNNEI. Here the CDR3 reads CASRDRAETQYF. CDR3 DNA: TGTGCCAGCCGGGACAGGGCGGAGACCCAGTACTTC.

This rearrangement joins TRBV7-9 to TRBJ1-4, with D possibly being TRBD1 (5 bases). CDR1 and CDR2 (germline): SEHNR, FQNEAQ (reference sequence). The V and J ends lost 5 bases and 5 bases respectively, with 18 bases between them. The CDR3 spans 16 residues. The CDR3 DNA sequence: TGTGCCAGCAGCCTGTCTAGCGGGGCGGGGAATGAAAAACTGTTTTTT. It is translated as CASSLSSGAGNEKLFF.

The chain joins TRBV9 to TRBJ2-1, with 9 bases fitting TRBD1. Looked up from germline, CDR1 is SGDLS and CDR2 is YYNGEE. This CDR3 comprises 17 residues. The J segment lost 2 bases and the V segment lost 0 bases, leaving 6 bases of the junction unmatched. As DNA, the CDR3 is TGTGCCAGCAGCGTAGCACAACAGGGGGCAACCTACAATGAGCAGTTCTTC. Translated: CASSVAQQGATYNEQFF.

The chain couples TRBV4-3 to TRBJ1-1; TRBD1 agrees at 7 bases. V shed 0 bases and J 8 bases; nucleotides not matched to a gene: 9. The germline CDR1 and CDR2 sequences are LGHNA and YSLEER. The CDR3 totals 15 residues. The CDR3 region has the DNA TGCGCCAGCAGCCAAGATTCGGGAGGGACAGCCGAAGCTTTCTTT. This translates into CASSQDSGGTAEAFF.

V usage is TRBV7-6 and J usage is TRBJ2-7, with TRBD2 identical over 10 bases. After removal of 0 bases from V and 3 bases from J, the junction contained 5 bases not matched to a gene. The length of the CDR3 is 16 residues. Germline V gene sequence: CDR1 SGHVS, CDR2 FNYEAQ. The CDR3 protein is CASSLASSGGVYEQYF. DNA of the CDR3: TGTGCCAGCAGCTTAGCTTCCAGCGGGGGGGTCTACGAGCAGTACTTC.

The V call is TRBV19, the J call TRBJ2-7; 8 bases are a match to TRBD1. This CDR3 is 12 amino acids long. With 7 bases clipped from V and 3 bases from J, the junction kept 2 bases outside the gene matches. CDR1 is LNHDA, CDR2 SQIVND, per germline (reference sequence). The CDR3 here is CASNDRGYEQYF. The CDR3 nucleotides are TGTGCCAGTAACGACAGGGGCTACGAGCAGTACTTC.

Note on this clone: At one end, the junction sequence differs from germline, possibly due to a read error. The rearrangement joins TRBV7-7 to TRBJ2-2; no reliable D call. CDR1 and CDR2 from the germline V gene are SSHAT and FNYEAQ (reference sequence). The CDR3 is made up of 13 amino acids. CDR3 amino acids: CASSRSGPGELFF. CDR3 coding DNA: TGTGCTAGCAGCCGGAGTGGCCCCGGGGAGCTGTTTTTT.

This sequence joins TRBV5-5 and TRBJ2-7; the D is unclear. The germline CDR1 and CDR2 sequences are SGHKS and YYEKEE (reference sequence). CDR3 length equals 14 residues. Trimming shortened V by 1 base and J by 2 bases, and 10 bases separated the two germline ends. This chain's CDR3 is CASSLRDTTYEQYF. In nucleotides, the CDR3 is TGTGCCAGCAGCTTGAGAGACACCACCTACGAGCAGTACTTC.

J is TRBJ1-4 and V is TRBV2; D gene unclear. Germline-derived CDR1 and CDR2 are SNHLY and FYNNEI. The V end lost 4 bases, the J end lost 5 bases, and 8 bases lay between the germline ends. The CDR3 runs 13 residues. The CDR3 reads CASSGAGNEKLFF. As DNA, the CDR3 is TGTGCCAGCAGTGGGGCGGGGAATGAAAAACTGTTTTTT. The full variable domain, in which reference TRBV2 and TRBJ1-4 provide the parts outside the CDR3, is EPEVTQTPSHQVTQMGQEVILRCVPISNHLYFYWYRQILGQKVEFLVSFYNNEISEKSEIFDDQFSVERPDGSNFTLKIRSTKLEDSAMYFCASSGAGNEKLFFGSGTQLSVL.